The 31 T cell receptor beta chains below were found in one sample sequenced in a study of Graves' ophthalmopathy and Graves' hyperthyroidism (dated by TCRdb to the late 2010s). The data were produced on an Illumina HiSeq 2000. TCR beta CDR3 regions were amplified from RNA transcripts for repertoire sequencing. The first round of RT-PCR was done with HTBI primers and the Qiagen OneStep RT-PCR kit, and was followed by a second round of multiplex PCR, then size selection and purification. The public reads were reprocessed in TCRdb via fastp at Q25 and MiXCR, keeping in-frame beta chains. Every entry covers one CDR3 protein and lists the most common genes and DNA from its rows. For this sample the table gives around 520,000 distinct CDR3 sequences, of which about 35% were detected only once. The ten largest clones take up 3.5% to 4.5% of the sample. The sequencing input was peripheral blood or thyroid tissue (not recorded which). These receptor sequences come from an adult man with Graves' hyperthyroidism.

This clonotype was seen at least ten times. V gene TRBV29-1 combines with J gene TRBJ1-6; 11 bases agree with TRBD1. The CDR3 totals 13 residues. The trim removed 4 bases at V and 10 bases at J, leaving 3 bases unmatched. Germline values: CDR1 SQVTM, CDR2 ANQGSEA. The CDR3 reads CSVGTGGRSPLHF. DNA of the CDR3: TGCAGCGTTGGGACAGGGGGCAGGTCACCCCTCCACTTT. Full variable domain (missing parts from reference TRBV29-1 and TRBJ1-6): SAVISQKPSRDICQRGTSLTIQCQVDSQVTMMFWYRQQPGQSLTLIATANQGSEATYESGFVIDKFPISRPNLTFSTLTVSNMSPEDSSIYLCSVGTGGRSPLHFGNGTRLTVT.

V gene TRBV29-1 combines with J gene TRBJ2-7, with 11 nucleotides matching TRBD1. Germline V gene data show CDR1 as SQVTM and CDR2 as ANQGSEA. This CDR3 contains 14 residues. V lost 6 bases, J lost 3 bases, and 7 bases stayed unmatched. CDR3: CSVTDRGLSYEQYF. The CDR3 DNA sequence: TGCAGCGTGACGGACAGGGGGCTTAGCTACGAGCAGTACTTC.

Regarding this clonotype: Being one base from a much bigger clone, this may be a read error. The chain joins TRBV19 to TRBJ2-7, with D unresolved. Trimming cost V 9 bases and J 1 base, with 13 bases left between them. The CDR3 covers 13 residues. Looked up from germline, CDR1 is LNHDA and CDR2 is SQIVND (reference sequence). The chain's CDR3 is CASGFHRSYEQYF. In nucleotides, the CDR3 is TGTGCCAGCGGCTTTCACAGATCCTACGAGCAGTACTTC.

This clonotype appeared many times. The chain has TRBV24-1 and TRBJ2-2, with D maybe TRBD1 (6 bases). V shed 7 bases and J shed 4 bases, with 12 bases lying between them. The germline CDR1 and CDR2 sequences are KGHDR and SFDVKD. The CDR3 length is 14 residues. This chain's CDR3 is CATSHRERTGELFF. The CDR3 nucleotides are TGTGCCACCAGCCACAGGGAGCGCACCGGGGAGCTGTTTTTT.

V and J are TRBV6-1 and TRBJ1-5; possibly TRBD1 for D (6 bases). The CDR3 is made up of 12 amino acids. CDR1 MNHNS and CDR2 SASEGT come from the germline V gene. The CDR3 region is CPGGRFDQPQHF. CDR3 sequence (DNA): TGTCCCGGGGGCAGATTCGATCAGCCCCAGCATTTT.

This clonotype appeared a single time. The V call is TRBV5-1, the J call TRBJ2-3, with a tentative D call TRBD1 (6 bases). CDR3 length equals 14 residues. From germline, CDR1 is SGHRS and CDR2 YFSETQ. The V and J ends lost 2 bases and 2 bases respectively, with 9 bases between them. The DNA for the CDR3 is TGCGCCAGCAGCTTTCAGGGGTACACAGATACGCAGTATTTT. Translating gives CASSFQGYTDTQYF.

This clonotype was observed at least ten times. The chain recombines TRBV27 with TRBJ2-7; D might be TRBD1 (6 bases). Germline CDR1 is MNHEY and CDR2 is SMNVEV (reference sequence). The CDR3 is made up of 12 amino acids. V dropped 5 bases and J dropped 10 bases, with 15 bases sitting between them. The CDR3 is CASSPDSREQYF. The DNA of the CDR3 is TGTGCCAGCAGTCCGGACAGTAGGGAACAGTACTTC.

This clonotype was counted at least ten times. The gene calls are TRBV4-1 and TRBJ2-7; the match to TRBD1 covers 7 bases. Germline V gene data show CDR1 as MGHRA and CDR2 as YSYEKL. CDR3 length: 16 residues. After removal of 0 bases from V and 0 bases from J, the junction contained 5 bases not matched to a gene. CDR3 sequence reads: CASSQEGQASSYEQYF. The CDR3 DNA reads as TGCGCCAGCAGCCAAGAAGGACAGGCGAGCTCCTACGAGCAGTACTTC.

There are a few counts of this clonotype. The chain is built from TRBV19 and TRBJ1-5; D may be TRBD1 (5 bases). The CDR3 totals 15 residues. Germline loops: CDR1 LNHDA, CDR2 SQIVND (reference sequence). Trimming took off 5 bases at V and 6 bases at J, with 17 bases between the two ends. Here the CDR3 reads CASSSRSGAGQPQHF. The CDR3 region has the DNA TGTGCCAGTAGTTCCCGAAGCGGGGCTGGTCAGCCCCAGCATTTT. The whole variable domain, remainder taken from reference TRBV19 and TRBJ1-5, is DGGITQSPKYLFRKEGQNVTLSCEQNLNHDAMYWYRQDPGQGLRLIYYSQIVNDFQKGDIAEGYSVSREKKESFPLTVTSAQKNPTAFYLCASSSRSGAGQPQHFGDGTRLSIL.

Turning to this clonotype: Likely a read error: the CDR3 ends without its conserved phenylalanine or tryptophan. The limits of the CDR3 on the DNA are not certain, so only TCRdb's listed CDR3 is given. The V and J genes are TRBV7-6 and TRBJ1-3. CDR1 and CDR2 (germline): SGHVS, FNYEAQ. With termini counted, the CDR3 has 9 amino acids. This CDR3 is CASTTLAGA.

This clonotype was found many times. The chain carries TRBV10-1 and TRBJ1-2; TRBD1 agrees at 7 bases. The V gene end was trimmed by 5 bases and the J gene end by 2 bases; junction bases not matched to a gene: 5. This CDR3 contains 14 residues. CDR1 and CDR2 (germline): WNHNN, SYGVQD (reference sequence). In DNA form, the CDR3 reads TGCGCCAGCAGTCCGGACAGGACGAACTATGGCTACACCTTC. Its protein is CASSPDRTNYGYTF.

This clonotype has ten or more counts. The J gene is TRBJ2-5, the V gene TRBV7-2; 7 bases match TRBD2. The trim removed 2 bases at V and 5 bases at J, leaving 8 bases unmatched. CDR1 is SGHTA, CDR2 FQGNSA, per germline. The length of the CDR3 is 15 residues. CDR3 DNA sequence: TGTGCCAGCAGCTTATTCGGGAGGTCCCGGGAGACCCAGTACTTC. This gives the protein CASSLFGRSRETQYF.

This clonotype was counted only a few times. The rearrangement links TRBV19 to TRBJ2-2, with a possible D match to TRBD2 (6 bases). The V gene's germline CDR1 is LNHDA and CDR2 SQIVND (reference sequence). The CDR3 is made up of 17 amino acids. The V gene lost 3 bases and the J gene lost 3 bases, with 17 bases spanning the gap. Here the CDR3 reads CASSIPQLARDTGELFF. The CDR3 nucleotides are TGTGCCAGTAGTATCCCACAGCTAGCGAGAGACACCGGGGAGCTGTTTTTT.

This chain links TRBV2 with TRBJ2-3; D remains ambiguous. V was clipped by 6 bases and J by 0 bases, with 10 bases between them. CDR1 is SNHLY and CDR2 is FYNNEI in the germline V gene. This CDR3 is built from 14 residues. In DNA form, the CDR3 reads TGTGCCAGCAGGCAACCGACTAGCACAGATACGCAGTATTTT. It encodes CASRQPTSTDTQYF.

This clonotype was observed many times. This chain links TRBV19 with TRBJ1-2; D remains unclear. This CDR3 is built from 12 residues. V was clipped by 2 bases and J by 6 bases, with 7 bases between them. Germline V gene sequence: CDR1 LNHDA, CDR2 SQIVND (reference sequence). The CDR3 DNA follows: TGTGCCAGTAGTATATTGGGTCATGGCTACACCTTC. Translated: CASSILGHGYTF.

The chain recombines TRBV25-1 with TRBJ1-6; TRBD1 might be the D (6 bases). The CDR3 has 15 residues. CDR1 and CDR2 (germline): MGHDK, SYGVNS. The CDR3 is CARDWGAGDNSPLHF. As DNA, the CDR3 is TGTGCTAGAGATTGGGGGGCAGGGGATAATTCACCCCTCCACTTT. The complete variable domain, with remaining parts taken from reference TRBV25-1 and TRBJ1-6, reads EADIYQTPRYLVIGTGKKITLECSQTMGHDKMYWYQQDPGMELHLIHYSYGVNSTEKGDLSSESTVSRIRTEHFPLTLESARPSHTSQYLCARDWGAGDNSPLHFGNGTRLTVT.

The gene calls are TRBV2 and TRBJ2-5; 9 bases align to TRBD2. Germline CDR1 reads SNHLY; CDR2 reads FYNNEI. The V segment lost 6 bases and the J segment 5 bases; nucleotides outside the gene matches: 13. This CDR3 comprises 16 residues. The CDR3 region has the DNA TGTGCCAGCAGAGATGGAGCGGGGGGATACAATGAGACCCAGTACTTC. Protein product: CASRDGAGGYNETQYF.

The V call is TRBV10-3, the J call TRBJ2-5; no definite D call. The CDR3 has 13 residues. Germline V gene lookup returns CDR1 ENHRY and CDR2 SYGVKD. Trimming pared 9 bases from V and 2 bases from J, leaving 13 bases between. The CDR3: CAMGDGLQETQYF. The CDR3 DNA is TGTGCCATGGGTGACGGCTTACAAGAGACCCAGTACTTC.

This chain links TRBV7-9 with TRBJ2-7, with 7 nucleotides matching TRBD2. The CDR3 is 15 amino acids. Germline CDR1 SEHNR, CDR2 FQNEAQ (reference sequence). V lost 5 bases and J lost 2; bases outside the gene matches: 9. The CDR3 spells CASSAEGTTTYEQYF. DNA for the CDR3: TGTGCCAGCAGCGCCGAGGGGACTACCACCTACGAGCAGTACTTC.

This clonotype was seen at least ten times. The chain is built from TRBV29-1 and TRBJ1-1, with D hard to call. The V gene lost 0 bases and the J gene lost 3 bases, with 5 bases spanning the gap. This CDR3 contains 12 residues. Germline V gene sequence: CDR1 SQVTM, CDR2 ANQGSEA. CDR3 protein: CSVEEFHTEAFF. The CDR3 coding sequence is TGCAGCGTTGAAGAATTCCACACTGAAGCTTTCTTT. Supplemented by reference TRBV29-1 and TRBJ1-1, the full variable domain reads SAVISQKPSRDICQRGTSLTIQCQVDSQVTMMFWYRQQPGQSLTLIATANQGSEATYESGFVIDKFPISRPNLTFSTLTVSNMSPEDSSIYLCSVEEFHTEAFFGQGTRLTVV.

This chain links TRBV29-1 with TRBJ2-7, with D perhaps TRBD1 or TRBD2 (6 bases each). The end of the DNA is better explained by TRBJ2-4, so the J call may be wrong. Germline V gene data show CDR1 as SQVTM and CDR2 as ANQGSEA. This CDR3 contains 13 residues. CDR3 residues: CSVPTGAMNIQYF. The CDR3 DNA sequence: TGCAGCGTTCCCACGGGGGCTATGAACATTCAGTACTTC.

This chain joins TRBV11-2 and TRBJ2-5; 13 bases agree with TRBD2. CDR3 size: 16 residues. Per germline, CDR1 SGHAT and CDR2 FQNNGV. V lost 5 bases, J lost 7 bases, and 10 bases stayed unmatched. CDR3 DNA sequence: TGTGCCAGCAGCCGGACTAGCGGGGGCTCTGGAGGGACCCAGTACTTC. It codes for CASSRTSGGSGGTQYF.

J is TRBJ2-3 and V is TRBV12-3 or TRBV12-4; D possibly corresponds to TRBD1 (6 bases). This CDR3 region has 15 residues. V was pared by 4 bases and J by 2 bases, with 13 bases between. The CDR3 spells CASSSMGHFTDTQYF. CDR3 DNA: TGTGCCAGCAGTTCAATGGGACACTTCACAGATACGCAGTATTTT.

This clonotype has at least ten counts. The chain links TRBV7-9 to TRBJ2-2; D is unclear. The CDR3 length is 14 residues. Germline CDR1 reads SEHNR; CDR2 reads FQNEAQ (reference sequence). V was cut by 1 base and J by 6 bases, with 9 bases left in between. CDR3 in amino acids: CASSLVPGAGELFF. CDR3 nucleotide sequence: TGTGCCAGCAGCTTAGTCCCGGGTGCCGGGGAGCTGTTTTTT.

CDR3 bases: TGCAGCGTTGCAGGGGCTGGAAAGACCCAGTACTTC. This encodes CSVAGAGKTQYF. V usage is TRBV29-1 and J usage is TRBJ2-5, with a tentative D call TRBD1 (6 bases). The CDR3 length is 12 residues. Trimming cost V 4 bases and J 6 bases, with 12 bases left between them. Germline V gene lookup returns CDR1 SQVTM and CDR2 ANQGSEA. The variable domain in full, completed from reference TRBV29-1 and TRBJ2-5, reads SAVISQKPSRDICQRGTSLTIQCQVDSQVTMMFWYRQQPGQSLTLIATANQGSEATYESGFVIDKFPISRPNLTFSTLTVSNMSPEDSSIYLCSVAGAGKTQYFGPGTRLLVL.

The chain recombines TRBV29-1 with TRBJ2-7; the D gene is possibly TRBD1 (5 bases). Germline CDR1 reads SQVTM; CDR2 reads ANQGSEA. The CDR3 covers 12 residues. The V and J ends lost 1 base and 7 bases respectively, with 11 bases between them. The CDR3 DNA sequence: TGCAGCGTTGAAGGGGGCGGTCGAGAGCAGTACTTC. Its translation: CSVEGGGREQYF.

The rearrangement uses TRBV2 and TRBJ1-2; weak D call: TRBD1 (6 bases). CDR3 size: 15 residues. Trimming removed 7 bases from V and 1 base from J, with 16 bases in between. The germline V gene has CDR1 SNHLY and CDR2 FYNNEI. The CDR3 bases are TGTGCCAGCACCCCGGGACACCTACTTAACTATGGCTACACCTTC. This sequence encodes CASTPGHLLNYGYTF.

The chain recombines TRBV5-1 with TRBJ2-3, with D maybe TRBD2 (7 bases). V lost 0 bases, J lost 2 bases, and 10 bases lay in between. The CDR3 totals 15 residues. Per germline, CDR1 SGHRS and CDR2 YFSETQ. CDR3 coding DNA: TGCGCCAGCAGCTTGGCGGGGGGCTTCACAGATACGCAGTATTTT. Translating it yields CASSLAGGFTDTQYF.

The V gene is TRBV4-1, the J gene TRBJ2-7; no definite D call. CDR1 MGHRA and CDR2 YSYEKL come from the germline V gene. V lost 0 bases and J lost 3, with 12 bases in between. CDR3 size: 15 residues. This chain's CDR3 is CASSQDRRACYEQYF. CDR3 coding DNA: TGCGCCAGCAGCCAAGATCGAAGGGCATGCTACGAGCAGTACTTC.

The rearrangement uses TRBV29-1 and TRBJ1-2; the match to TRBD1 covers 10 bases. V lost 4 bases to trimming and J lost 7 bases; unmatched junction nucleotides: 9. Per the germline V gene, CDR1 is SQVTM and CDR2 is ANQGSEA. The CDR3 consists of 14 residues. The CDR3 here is CSVVSGQGSSGYTF. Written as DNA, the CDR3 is TGCAGCGTTGTTTCGGGACAGGGGAGCTCTGGCTACACCTTC.

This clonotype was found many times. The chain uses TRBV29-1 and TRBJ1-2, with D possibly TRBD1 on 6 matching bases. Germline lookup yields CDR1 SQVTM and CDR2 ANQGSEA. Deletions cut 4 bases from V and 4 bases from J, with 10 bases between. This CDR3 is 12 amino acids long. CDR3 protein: CSVAGVVYGYTF. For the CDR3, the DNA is TGCAGCGTTGCAGGGGTTGTCTATGGCTACACCTTC.